A single sample gave rise to the 8 T cell receptor beta chains below, sequenced in a study of blood T cell repertoires in COVID-19. Measured with immunoSEQ multiplex PCR; TCRdb has only the in-frame clones, and not every one. The sample consists of approximately 490,000 clones, 80% to 90% of them appearing once. Input material: PBMCs or T cells enriched from blood (not recorded which). The receptor set was obtained from a woman aged 55-70 years who had recovered from COVID-19.

This sequence joins TRBV29-1 and TRBJ2-5; D possibly corresponds to TRBD2 (7 bases). The length of the CDR3 is 13 residues. Germline CDR1 is SQVTM and CDR2 is ANQGSEA. Trimming took 4 bases from V and 5 from J, leaving 14 bases between them. Here the CDR3 reads CSVGGGAEETQYF. In DNA form, the CDR3 reads TGCAGCGTTGGTGGGGGGGCCGAGGAGACCCAGTACTTC.

This chain links TRBV3-1 (or the pseudogene TRBV3-2) with TRBJ1-2; the match to TRBD1 covers 7 bases. Trimming took 2 bases from V and 8 from J; bases not matched to a gene: 14. The CDR3 covers 16 residues. Germline-derived CDR1 and CDR2 are LGHDT and YNNKEL (reference sequence). CDR3 in DNA: TGTGCCAGCAGCCAATCGGGACAGCTTGGGAACAGGGGCTACACCTTC. It encodes CASSQSGQLGNRGYTF.

This clone was seen a few times. The rearrangement uses TRBV6-4 and TRBJ1-6; D is unclear. Germline CDR1 is MRHNA and CDR2 is SNTAGT. V was clipped by 2 bases and J by 9 bases, with 11 bases between them. The CDR3 totals 14 residues. The CDR3, as DNA: TGTGCCAGCAGTGACCTGGGAGCCGGTTCACCCCTCCACTTT. Translation gives CASSDLGAGSPLHF.

This chain uses TRBV5-1 with TRBJ2-3, with 7 bases that match TRBD2. This CDR3 has 15 residues. The junction had 8 bases not matched to a gene; V was cut back by 4 bases and J by 3 bases. Germline CDR1 SGHRS, CDR2 YFSETQ. In DNA form, the CDR3 reads TGCGCCAGCAGCGGAGGACTAGGGGCGACAGATACGCAGTATTTT. Its translation is CASSGGLGATDTQYF.

The gene calls are TRBV7-2 and TRBJ1-2, with TRBD1 matching over 9 bases. Trimming cost V 5 bases and J 5 bases; bases outside gene matches: 9. The CDR3 is 15 amino acids. Germline V CDR1 and CDR2: SGHTA, FQGNSA. In DNA, the CDR3 is TGTGCCAGCAGCCCTAGGACAGGGGATATGTATGGCTACACCTTC. Residues: CASSPRTGDMYGYTF.

Only a few counts were recorded for this clone. The CDR3 bases are TGTGCCAGCAGCCGTACTACAGATACGCAGTATTTT. As protein: CASSRTTDTQYF. J is TRBJ2-3 and V is TRBV3-1 (or the pseudogene TRBV3-2); D is undetermined. Germline V CDR1 and CDR2: LGHDT, YNNKEL (reference sequence). V was trimmed by 4 bases and J by 3 bases, leaving 5 bases between them. This CDR3 has 12 amino acids.

The V and J genes are TRBV6-5 and TRBJ1-5, with no clear D. Germline lookup yields CDR1 MNHEY and CDR2 SVGAGI. Trimming took off 0 bases at V and 1 base at J, with 7 bases between the two ends. This CDR3 comprises 15 residues. CDR3 sequence reads: CASSYSIRSNQPQHF. The CDR3 DNA reads TGTGCCAGCAGTTACTCGATTCGGAGCAATCAGCCCCAGCATTTT.

The chain joins TRBV6-5 to TRBJ1-5, with 7 bases matching TRBD1. The germline CDR1 and CDR2 sequences are MNHEY and SVGAGI. The CDR3 contains 15 residues. The trim removed 6 bases at V and 4 bases at J, leaving 9 bases unmatched. The CDR3 sequence is CASRGQVFGNQPQHF. CDR3 bases: TGTGCCAGCAGAGGACAGGTTTTCGGAAATCAGCCCCAGCATTTT.